What follows are 16 T cell receptor beta chains derived from one specimen sequenced in a study of T cells in Graves' hyperthyroidism and ophthalmopathy. What was amplified from RNA transcripts were TCR beta CDR3 regions. RT-PCR in the first round (using the HTBI primer set) targeted the TCR CDR3. TCRdb itself ran the multiplex PCR reads through MiXCR, one entry per CDR3 protein. In the table there are around 520,000 distinct CDR3 sequences, approximately 25% of which are singletons. Sequencing used blood. These receptors all stem from a woman in her 30s with Graves' ophthalmopathy.

This clonotype was observed many times. The V call is TRBV6-5, the J call TRBJ1-1; possible D gene TRBD1, 6 bases. The V gene's germline CDR1 is MNHEY and CDR2 SVGAGI. The CDR3 is 13 amino acids. Deletions cut 4 bases from V and 5 bases from J, with 11 bases between. The CDR3 is CASSWGARTEAFF. In nucleotides, the CDR3 is TGTGCCAGCAGTTGGGGGGCGCGAACTGAAGCTTTCTTT.

Many counts were recorded for this clonotype. This chain connects TRBV13 to TRBJ2-5; the match to TRBD2 covers 11 bases. Trimming at V came to 5 bases and at J to 5 bases, leaving 7 bases not matched to a gene. CDR3 size: 15 residues. Per germline, CDR1 PRHDT and CDR2 FYEKMQ (reference sequence). The CDR3 here is CASSPPTSGVETQYF. The CDR3 nucleotides read TGTGCCAGCAGCCCCCCGACTAGCGGGGTGGAGACCCAGTACTTC.

This clonotype was counted ten times or more. The gene calls are TRBV6-1 and TRBJ1-2; possibly TRBD1 for D (6 bases). CDR3 size: 14 residues. Germline CDR1 reads MNHNS; CDR2 reads SASEGT. V was shortened by 2 bases and J by 3 bases, with 10 bases between the two germline ends. The CDR3 DNA sequence: TGTGCCAGCAGTGAATACGGACAGTACTATGGCTACACCTTC. It yields the protein CASSEYGQYYGYTF.

This clonotype was counted between two and nine times. CDR3 in DNA: TGTGCCAGCTCGACCGCAGGAACGAACACTGAAGCTTTCTTT. Translated, it gives CASSTAGTNTEAFF. The chain uses TRBV18 and TRBJ1-1; D is undetermined. Germline CDR1 KGHSH, CDR2 LQKENI. Deletions cut 6 bases from V and 1 base from J, with 12 bases between. The CDR3 is 14 amino acids.

This clonotype showed up many times. The V gene is TRBV6-1, the J gene TRBJ2-7; 7 positions agree with TRBD1. Germline values: CDR1 MNHNS, CDR2 SASEGT. The CDR3 is 13 amino acids. With V trimmed by 2 bases and J by 2 bases, 0 bases remained unmatched. Written as DNA, the CDR3 is TGTGCCAGCAGTGAAAGGGGGCCCTACGAGCAGTACTTC. Its translation: CASSERGPYEQYF.

Turning to this clonotype: The junction and the germline gene differ at one end; a read error may be behind it. The chain is built from TRBV20-1 and TRBJ1-1; no reliable D call. The CDR3 is 14 residues long. CDR1 is DFQATT, CDR2 SNEGSKA, per germline (reference sequence). As DNA, the CDR3 is TGCAGTGCTAGAGATCCCATTGGGAACACTGAAGCTTGCTTT. Protein product: CSARDPIGNTEACF.

The chain links TRBV6-5 to TRBJ1-5; 9 positions agree with TRBD1. Germline trimming cut 4 bases from V and 0 bases from J; bases unmatched to any gene: 4. Germline V gene lookup returns CDR1 MNHEY and CDR2 SVGAGI. CDR3 size: 16 residues. CDR3 nucleotides: TGTGCCAGCAGTTCGACAGGGGGAAATAGCAATCAGCCCCAGCATTTT. Protein: CASSSTGGNSNQPQHF.

This clonotype was seen at least ten times. The chain is built from TRBV20-1 and TRBJ1-1; no firm D call. Germline V gene data show CDR1 as DFQATT and CDR2 as SNEGSKA (reference sequence). The CDR3 is made up of 13 amino acids. V lost 0 bases to trimming and J lost 1 base, with 6 bases between them. This CDR3 reads CSARDPGNTEAFF. In nucleotides, the CDR3 is TGCAGTGCTAGAGATCCAGGGAACACTGAAGCTTTCTTT.

The chain links TRBV24-1 to TRBJ2-5, with a weak D call TRBD1 (7 bases). CDR3 length: 18 residues. Between the trimmed V and J ends, which lost 4 bases and 1 base, there was a span of 21 bases. Germline CDR1 reads KGHDR; CDR2 reads SFDVKD. The CDR3 reads CATSDARTGGLVQETQYF. The CDR3 bases are TGTGCCACCAGTGACGCTAGGACAGGAGGGTTAGTCCAAGAGACCCAGTACTTC.

This clonotype appeared many times. The chain combines TRBV7-2 with TRBJ1-2; 7 nucleotides match TRBD1. The CDR3 totals 14 residues. Per germline, CDR1 SGHTA and CDR2 FQGNSA. V lost 5 bases and J lost 5; bases outside the gene matches: 8. CDR3 bases: TGTGCCAGCAGCCCATCAGGGGGAACGTATGGCTACACCTTC. Residues: CASSPSGGTYGYTF.

Many counts were recorded for this clonotype. The rearrangement joins TRBV6-1 to TRBJ1-2, with D uncertain. Trimming took 6 bases from V and 2 from J, leaving 19 bases between them. The CDR3 loop spans 16 amino acids. Germline-derived CDR1 and CDR2 are MNHNS and SASEGT. CDR3 DNA: TGTGCCAGCAGGGCAAATGTGGGAGGCCAAAACTATGGCTACACCTTC. Its translation is CASRANVGGQNYGYTF.

This clonotype was detected only a few times. V is TRBV4-2 and J is TRBJ1-1; perhaps TRBD1 as D (6 bases). This CDR3 has 15 residues. Trimming removed 8 bases at V and 1 base at J, with 17 bases between. Germline V CDR1 and CDR2: LGHNA, YNFKEQ. CDR3 DNA sequence: TGTGCCAGCTCTTTGGGCATCAGGGGGAACACTGAAGCTTTCTTT. This translates into CASSLGIRGNTEAFF.

This clonotype was seen repeatedly, ten times or more. This rearrangement joins TRBV18 to TRBJ1-5; D perhaps matches TRBD1 (6 bases). Germline CDR1 is KGHSH and CDR2 is LQKENI. The CDR3 consists of 15 residues. V lost 6 bases to trimming and J lost 4 bases, with 16 bases between them. CDR3 sequence (DNA): TGTGCCAGCTCCCAGGACAGATGGGGGAATCAGCCCCAGCATTTT. This sequence encodes CASSQDRWGNQPQHF.

This clonotype was detected only a few times. J is TRBJ2-5 and V is TRBV7-2; D tentatively fits TRBD1 or TRBD2 (5 bases each). Germline V gene data show CDR1 as SGHTA and CDR2 as FQGNSA. The V end lost 5 bases, the J end lost 2 bases, and 12 bases lay between the germline ends. This CDR3 comprises 14 residues. The CDR3: CASSRGTVQETQYF. The CDR3 DNA is TGTGCCAGCAGCCGAGGGACGGTACAAGAGACCCAGTACTTC.

As regards this clonotype: A read error may produce the germline difference seen at one junction end. The V gene is TRBV19, the J gene TRBJ1-2; no definite D call. This CDR3 has 12 amino acids. Germline CDR1 and CDR2: LNHDA and SQIVND (reference sequence). CDR3 amino acids: CASSTSGYGHTF. In nucleotides, the CDR3 is TGTGCCAGTAGTACCTCTGGGTATGGCCACACCTTC.

This clonotype was seen many times. The rearrangement joins TRBV5-1 to TRBJ1-3, with D hard to call. The CDR3 has 14 residues. Germline CDR1 is SGHRS and CDR2 is YFSETQ. V lost 0 bases and J lost 2, with 6 bases in between. CDR3: CASSLEGPGNTIYF. CDR3 bases: TGCGCCAGCAGCTTGGAAGGGCCTGGAAACACCATATATTTT.